The 17 T cell receptor beta chains below all came from one sample that was sequenced in a study of blood T cell repertoires in COVID-19. Clones were read by immunoSEQ multiplex PCR, and TCRdb kept only the in-frame ones, dropping some. This sample has 250,000 to 350,000 clones; roughly nine tenths occur once, and the top ten carry around a sixth. Sequencing used PBMCs or T cells enriched from blood (not recorded which). The receptors shown here come from a woman younger than 45 who had recovered from COVID-19.

The chain is built from TRBV4-2 and TRBJ2-7, with 8 nucleotides matching TRBD1. Trimming cost V 1 base and J 5 bases; bases outside gene matches: 4. CDR1 LGHNA and CDR2 YNFKEQ come from the germline V gene. This CDR3 spans 14 amino acids. The DNA for the CDR3 is TGTGCCAGCAGCCAAGGGACAGGGTTAAACGAGCAGTACTTC. This translates into CASSQGTGLNEQYF.

The gene calls are TRBV24-1 and TRBJ1-2; 7 bases are a match to TRBD1. V gave up 1 base and J gave up 8 bases; unmatched junction bases: 3. From germline, CDR1 is KGHDR and CDR2 SFDVKD. CDR3 length equals 13 residues. The chain's CDR3 is CATSDLQGKGYTF. The CDR3 region has the DNA TGTGCCACCAGTGATTTACAGGGGAAGGGCTACACCTTC.

The genes are TRBV14 and TRBJ2-1, with 11 nucleotides matching TRBD2. Germline V gene sequence: CDR1 SGHDN, CDR2 FVKESK. There are 18 residues in the CDR3. The V gene end was trimmed by 0 bases and the J gene end by 1 base; junction bases not matched to a gene: 5. CDR3 nucleotide sequence: TGTGCCAGCAGCCAAGATGGTGGACTAGCGGGTTCCTACAATGAGCAGTTCTTC. Amino acids: CASSQDGGLAGSYNEQFF.

The chain couples TRBV5-1 to TRBJ2-7, with 7 nucleotides matching TRBD1. This CDR3 is built from 15 residues. With V trimmed by 2 bases and J by 5 bases, 10 bases remained unmatched. The germline V gene encodes CDR1 SGHRS and CDR2 YFSETQ. In nucleotides, the CDR3 is TGCGCCAGCAGCTTACAGGGGAACCGCGGAGACGAGCAGTACTTC. Amino acids: CASSLQGNRGDEQYF. The full variable domain, completed using reference TRBV5-1 and TRBJ2-7, is KAGVTQTPRYLIKTRGQQVTLSCSPISGHRSVSWYQQTPGQGLQFLFEYFSETQRNKGNFPGRFSGRQFSNSRSEMNVSTLELGDSALYLCASSLQGNRGDEQYFGPGTRLTVT.

V gene TRBV7-9 combines with J gene TRBJ2-1; 7 bases fit TRBD1. This CDR3 is 14 amino acids long. Looked up from germline, CDR1 is SEHNR and CDR2 is FQNEAQ (reference sequence). J gave up 9 bases and V 5 bases, and 10 bases lay outside the gene matches. CDR3 bases: TGTGCCAGCAGCCCCGGGACAGCCTACGGTGAGCAGTTCTTC. This translates into CASSPGTAYGEQFF.

The gene calls are TRBV28 and TRBJ2-1; the D gene is possibly TRBD2 (5 bases). CDR1 MDHEN and CDR2 SYDVKM come from the germline V gene. Trimming removed 10 bases from V and 0 bases from J, with 13 bases in between. The CDR3 consists of 14 residues. The CDR3 sequence: CATHPSGSYNEQFF. For the CDR3, the DNA is TGTGCCACCCACCCGAGCGGCTCCTACAATGAGCAGTTCTTC.

The chain employs TRBV11-2 and TRBJ1-3; the match to TRBD1 covers 7 bases. The CDR3 is 15 amino acids. Germline V gene data show CDR1 as SGHAT and CDR2 as FQNNGV. The ends lost 5 bases at V and 0 bases at J; junction bases unmatched: 4. In DNA, the CDR3 is TGTGCCAGCAGCGTACAGGGGCACTCTGGAAACACCATATATTTT. Translation: CASSVQGHSGNTIYF.

The chain carries TRBV3-1 (or the pseudogene TRBV3-2) and TRBJ1-1, with D possibly being TRBD1 (5 bases). The CDR3 runs 15 residues. Looked up from germline, CDR1 is LGHDT and CDR2 is YNNKEL (reference sequence). The V end lost 4 bases, the J end lost 1 base, and 13 bases lay between the germline ends. Here the CDR3 DNA reads TGTGCCAGCAGCCGCTCGACAGTGCGGAACACTGAAGCTTTCTTT. This sequence encodes CASSRSTVRNTEAFF.

This chain uses TRBV28 with TRBJ2-3; TRBD2 matches 9 bases. The J segment lost 2 bases and the V segment lost 5 bases, leaving 8 bases of the junction unmatched. The CDR3 has 16 residues. CDR1 and CDR2 from the germline V gene are MDHEN and SYDVKM. CDR3 coding DNA: TGTGCCAGCAGTCCGCATGGCGGGAGGGACACAGATACGCAGTATTTT. Amino acids: CASSPHGGRDTDTQYF.

J is TRBJ1-1 and V is TRBV3-1 (or the pseudogene TRBV3-2), with 7 bases fitting TRBD1. V was pared by 1 base and J by 4 bases, with 6 bases of the junction left unmatched. There are 15 residues in the CDR3. The germline CDR1 and CDR2 sequences are LGHDT and YNNKEL (reference sequence). The CDR3 loop is CASSQGTGVRTEAFF. CDR3 nucleotide sequence: TGTGCCAGCAGCCAAGGAACAGGGGTTCGCACTGAAGCTTTCTTT.

J is TRBJ2-1 and V is TRBV18, with D unclear. The V and J ends lost 5 bases and 3 bases respectively, with 11 bases between them. CDR1 is KGHSH, CDR2 LQKENI, per germline. The CDR3 loop spans 14 amino acids. In DNA, the CDR3 is TGTGCCAGCTCATCTAGTGGTGGCTACAATGAGCAGTTCTTC. Residues: CASSSSGGYNEQFF.

The chain combines TRBV15 with TRBJ2-5, with 7 bases fitting TRBD1. With 7 bases clipped from V and 5 bases from J, the junction kept 10 bases outside the gene matches. The CDR3 is made up of 14 amino acids. Germline CDR1 LNHNV, CDR2 YYDKDF (reference sequence). The CDR3 region is CATTQGGGRETQYF. DNA of the CDR3: TGTGCCACCACACAAGGGGGCGGTAGGGAGACCCAGTACTTC.

This chain connects TRBV7-8 to TRBJ1-2, with D perhaps matching TRBD1 (5 bases). CDR1 is SGHVS and CDR2 is FQNEAQ in the germline V gene. Between the trimmed V and J ends, which lost 1 base and 6 bases, there was a span of 15 bases. This CDR3 has 15 residues. This CDR3 is CASSLGEGALNGYTF. The CDR3 DNA follows: TGTGCCAGCAGCTTAGGGGAAGGGGCTCTCAATGGCTACACCTTC.

The chain couples TRBV4-2 to TRBJ1-5; 7 bases line up with TRBD1. J gave up 2 bases and V 4 bases, and 8 bases lay outside the gene matches. This CDR3 is 16 amino acids long. Germline lookup yields CDR1 LGHNA and CDR2 YNFKEQ. In DNA, the CDR3 is TGTGCCAGCAGCCGTCAGGGGGAAGTCGGCAATCAGCCCCAGCATTTT. It codes for CASSRQGEVGNQPQHF.

DNA for the CDR3: TGTGCCAGCAGTAAGGGACAGGGACCCTACGAGCAGTACTTC. Protein sequence: CASSKGQGPYEQYF. This chain connects TRBV6-6 to TRBJ2-7; TRBD1 matches at 9 bases. CDR3 length: 14 residues. CDR1 MNHNY and CDR2 SVGAGI come from the germline V gene (reference sequence). V shed 5 bases, J shed 2 bases, and the junction held 4 bases outside the gene matches.

The CDR3 sequence is CASRVMSSPLHF. The CDR3 DNA sequence: TGTGCCAGCAGGGTAATGAGTTCACCCCTCCACTTT. This chain connects TRBV28 to TRBJ1-6; D ambiguous. V lost 6 bases and J lost 9, with 9 bases in between. Germline V gene data show CDR1 as MDHEN and CDR2 as SYDVKM. The CDR3 length is 12 residues.

The chain uses TRBV4-3 and TRBJ1-3; TRBD1 agrees at 10 bases. Germline assignment: CDR1 LGHNA and CDR2 YSLEER. The V gene end was trimmed by 3 bases and the J gene end by 2 bases; junction bases not matched to a gene: 4. This CDR3 is built from 16 residues. The CDR3 DNA reads TGCGCCAGCAGCCAGGACGGGACAGGGGCTGGAAACACCATATATTTT. This gives the protein CASSQDGTGAGNTIYF.